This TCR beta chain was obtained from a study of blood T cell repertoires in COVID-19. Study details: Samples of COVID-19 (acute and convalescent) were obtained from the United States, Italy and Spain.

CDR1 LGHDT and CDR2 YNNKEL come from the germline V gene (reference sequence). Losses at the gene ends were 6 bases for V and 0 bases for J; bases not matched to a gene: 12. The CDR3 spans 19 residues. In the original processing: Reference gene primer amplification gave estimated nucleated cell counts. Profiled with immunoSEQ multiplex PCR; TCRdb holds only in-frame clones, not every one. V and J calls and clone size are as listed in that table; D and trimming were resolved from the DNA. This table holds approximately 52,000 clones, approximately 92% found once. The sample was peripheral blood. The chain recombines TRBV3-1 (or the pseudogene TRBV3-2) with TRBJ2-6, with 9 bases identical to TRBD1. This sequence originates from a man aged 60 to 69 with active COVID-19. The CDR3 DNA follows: TGTGCCAGCAGACACACCGGGACAGGGATTTACTCTGGGGCCAACGTCCTGACTTTC. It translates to CASRHTGTGIYSGANVLTF.